The present T cell receptor (beta chain) was sequenced within a study of blood T cell repertoires in COVID-19. The V end was cut by 1 base, the J end by 1 base, with 14 bases between. This CDR3 is 16 amino acids long. Germline-derived CDR1 and CDR2 are MGHRA and YSYEKL. Produced via immunoSEQ multiplex PCR; TCRdb's table is partial and in-frame only. The data contain 100,000 or so clones, 81% of them seen just once; the ten biggest clones take up over 35%. The V gene is TRBV4-1, the J gene TRBJ2-7; maybe TRBD2 (5 bases). The sequence came from an elderly man with acute or convalescent COVID-19. The sequencing input was peripheral blood. DNA of the CDR3: TGCGCCAGCAGCCAAGCGGTACCGGGATCTTCCTACGAGCAGTACTTC. This gives the protein CASSQAVPGSSYEQYF.